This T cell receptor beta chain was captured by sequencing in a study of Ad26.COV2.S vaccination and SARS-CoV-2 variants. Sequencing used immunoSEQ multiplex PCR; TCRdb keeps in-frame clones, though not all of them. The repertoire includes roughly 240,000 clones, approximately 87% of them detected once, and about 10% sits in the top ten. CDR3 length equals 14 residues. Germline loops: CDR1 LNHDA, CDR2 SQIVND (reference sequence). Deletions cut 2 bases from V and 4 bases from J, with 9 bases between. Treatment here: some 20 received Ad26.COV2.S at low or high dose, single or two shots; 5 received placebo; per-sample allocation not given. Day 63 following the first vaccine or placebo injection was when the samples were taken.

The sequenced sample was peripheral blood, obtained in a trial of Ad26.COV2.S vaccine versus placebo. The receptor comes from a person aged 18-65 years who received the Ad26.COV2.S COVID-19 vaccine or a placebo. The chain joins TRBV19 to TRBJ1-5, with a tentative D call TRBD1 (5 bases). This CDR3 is CASSISGGNQPQHF. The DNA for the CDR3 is TGTGCCAGTAGTATATCGGGGGGGAATCAGCCCCAGCATTTT.